These 29 T cell receptor beta chains were sequenced from one sample in a study of OX40 agonist ivuxolimab in advanced cancers. The method was immunoSEQ multiplex PCR; TCRdb's version includes in-frame clones alone and lacks a portion of them. The repertoire includes tens of thousands of clones, around 82% of them detected once, and over 4.5% sits in the top ten. Sequences were derived from CD4+ or CD8+ T cells sorted from blood, sampled in a trial of the OX40 agonist ivuxolimab. The source is an adult with an advanced solid tumor such as melanoma, head and neck, liver or kidney cancer.

There are a few counts of this clone. Here the CDR3 reads CASSLGLENIQYF. The DNA for the CDR3 is TGTGCCAGCAGCCTCGGACTAGAAAACATTCAGTACTTC. The chain links TRBV6-1 to TRBJ2-4; 7 positions match TRBD2. The CDR3 spans 13 residues. The V gene end was trimmed by 6 bases and the J gene end by 5 bases; junction bases not matched to a gene: 4. CDR1 and CDR2 (germline): MNHNS, SASEGT.

V and J are TRBV5-1 and TRBJ1-6; D gene unclear. The ends were cut back, 2 bases at V and 8 bases at J, with 14 bases in the middle. CDR1 and CDR2 from the germline V gene are SGHRS and YFSETQ. The CDR3 extends over 15 amino acids. CDR3 sequence (DNA): TGCGCCAGCAGCTTAGAAGGCGGCGGGGATTCACCCCTCCACTTT. It encodes CASSLEGGGDSPLHF.

The chain links TRBV7-9 to TRBJ1-1, with D perhaps matching TRBD1 (5 bases). V lost 1 base and J 5 bases, leaving 8 bases between the germline ends. The length of the CDR3 is 13 residues. Germline V lookup: CDR1 SEHNR, CDR2 FQNEAQ (reference sequence). The CDR3 coding sequence is TGTGCCAGCAGCTTAGAGGGGCAGACTGAAGCTTTCTTT. This translates into CASSLEGQTEAFF.

The chain carries TRBV19 and TRBJ1-2, with a possible D match to TRBD1 (5 bases). This CDR3 comprises 13 residues. The V gene lost 1 base and the J gene lost 5 bases, with 8 bases spanning the gap. Germline V gives CDR1 LNHDA, CDR2 SQIVND (reference sequence). CDR3 in amino acids: CASSIVGPYGYTF. The CDR3 DNA is TGTGCCAGTAGTATAGTGGGGCCTTATGGCTACACCTTC.

This clone was counted between two and nine times. V is TRBV18 and J is TRBJ1-1; weak D call: TRBD1 (5 bases). This CDR3 comprises 13 residues. The germline gives CDR1 KGHSH, CDR2 LQKENI. V lost 6 bases and J 7 bases, leaving 15 bases between the germline ends. The CDR3 loop reads CASSSQVTIEAFF. The CDR3 nucleotides are TGTGCCAGCTCGTCACAGGTTACCATTGAAGCTTTCTTT.

This clone was detected once. This rearrangement joins TRBV6-6 to TRBJ2-7; 9 bases match TRBD2. CDR1 is MNHNY, CDR2 SVGAGI, per germline (reference sequence). CDR3 length: 12 amino acids. V lost 5 bases and J lost 12; bases outside the gene matches: 8. The CDR3 sequence is CASSAGTSLWYF. The CDR3 nucleotides read TGTGCCAGCAGTGCAGGGACTAGCTTGTGGTACTTC.

The chain links TRBV19 to TRBJ2-3; D uncertain. The CDR3 covers 15 residues. V lost 6 bases and J 0 bases, leaving 13 bases between the germline ends. Germline lookup yields CDR1 LNHDA and CDR2 SQIVND (reference sequence). CDR3 DNA: TGTGCCAGTAGGGGTCCCCTAGGAAGCACAGATACGCAGTATTTT. It codes for CASRGPLGSTDTQYF.

A word on this clone: The sample carries other DNA sequences with the same CDR3. The chain couples TRBV4-1 to TRBJ2-3; TRBD1 is a possible D gene (6 bases). Trimming shortened V by 4 bases and J by 7 bases, and 15 bases separated the two germline ends. CDR1 and CDR2 from the germline V gene are MGHRA and YSYEKL. The length of the CDR3 is 14 residues. The CDR3 sequence is CASSRMGAWNTQYF. Here the CDR3 DNA reads TGCGCCAGCAGCCGAATGGGGGCGTGGAATACGCAGTATTTT.

This sequence joins TRBV5-8 and TRBJ1-2; D is unresolved. This CDR3 has 13 amino acids. The germline V and J ends were trimmed by 3 bases and 0 bases, with 6 bases remaining between them. The germline V gene has CDR1 SGHTS and CDR2 YDEGEE. CDR3 bases: TGTGCCAGCAGCTCCGGATCTAACTATGGCTACACCTTC. This encodes CASSSGSNYGYTF.

The chain employs TRBV19 and TRBJ2-3; D ambiguous. With 0 bases removed from V and 5 bases from J, the gap between germline ends came to 3 bases. The CDR3 has 12 amino acids. Germline-derived CDR1 and CDR2 are LNHDA and SQIVND (reference sequence). The CDR3 coding sequence is TGTGCCAGTAGTATAGAGGAAGATACGCAGTATTTT. Amino acids: CASSIEEDTQYF.

This chain connects TRBV6-1 to TRBJ2-6, with 7 bases aligning to TRBD1. Germline lookup yields CDR1 MNHNS and CDR2 SASEGT. This CDR3 is built from 15 residues. V shed 6 bases, J shed 0 bases, and the junction held 2 bases outside the gene matches. As DNA, the CDR3 is TGTGCCAGCAGGTCAGGGGGCTCTGGGGCCAACGTCCTGACTTTC. Protein: CASRSGGSGANVLTF.

This clone appeared a few times. The gene calls are TRBV2 and TRBJ2-7; the D is unclear. The V gene lost 5 bases and the J gene lost 4 bases, with 9 bases spanning the gap. Germline CDR1 is SNHLY and CDR2 is FYNNEI. The CDR3 totals 12 residues. The CDR3 DNA follows: TGTGCCAGCAGTTTACTTGGGTACGAGCAGTACTTC. Its translation: CASSLLGYEQYF.

The CDR3 spells CASSPRLDTQYF. The CDR3 nucleotides read TGTGCCAGCAGCCCCCGACTGGATACGCAGTATTTT. The chain joins TRBV9 to TRBJ2-3, with unresolved D. V shed 4 bases and J shed 6 bases, with 9 bases lying between them. The CDR3 covers 12 residues. In germline, CDR1 is SGDLS, CDR2 YYNGEE.

This sequence joins TRBV6-1 and TRBJ1-5; D remains ambiguous. V dropped 0 bases and J dropped 4 bases, with 13 bases sitting between them. This CDR3 is 16 amino acids long. CDR1 and CDR2 (germline): MNHNS, SASEGT. Here the CDR3 DNA reads TGTGCCAGCAGTGAAGCATGGCAGAGTTTTAATCAGCCCCAGCATTTT. Translated, it gives CASSEAWQSFNQPQHF.

The chain has TRBV28 and TRBJ1-2, with unresolved D. The V and J ends lost 5 bases and 8 bases respectively, with 12 bases between them. CDR1 and CDR2 from the germline V gene are MDHEN and SYDVKM. The CDR3 extends over 12 amino acids. In DNA form, the CDR3 reads TGTGCCAGCAGTCTGCGCCTCCGGGGCTACACCTTC. Amino acid sequence: CASSLRLRGYTF.

The CDR3 spells CASSSNYNEQFF. CDR3 nucleotides: TGTGCCAGCAGCTCTAACTACAATGAGCAGTTCTTC. V usage is TRBV7-6 and J usage is TRBJ2-1; no definite D call. Looked up from germline, CDR1 is SGHVS and CDR2 is FNYEAQ. Trimming stripped 4 bases from V and 3 bases from J, with 4 bases between. The CDR3 sequence is 12 residues long.

This chain connects TRBV11-2 to TRBJ2-5, with TRBD2 as a possible D gene (5 bases). The germline V gene encodes CDR1 SGHAT and CDR2 FQNNGV. This CDR3 comprises 16 residues. V lost 1 base and J 5 bases, leaving 17 bases between the germline ends. The CDR3 coding sequence is TGTGCCAGCAGCTTAGGGACGCGCCACCGCGGGGAGACCCAGTACTTC. It specifies CASSLGTRHRGETQYF.

The chain joins TRBV16 to TRBJ1-4; D is perhaps TRBD1 (5 bases). This CDR3 spans 15 amino acids. V was pared by 0 bases and J by 4 bases, with 9 bases between. From germline, CDR1 is KGHSY and CDR2 FQNENV. CDR3 DNA: TGTGCCAGCAGCCAATCAGCAGGGCGTAATGAAAAACTGTTTTTT. The encoded protein is CASSQSAGRNEKLFF.

J is TRBJ1-1 and V is TRBV29-1; 8 bases fit TRBD1. CDR1 is SQVTM and CDR2 is ANQGSEA in the germline V gene. Losses at the gene ends were 3 bases for V and 4 bases for J; bases not matched to a gene: 10. CDR3 size: 15 residues. CDR3 sequence: CSVDAGQGWGTEAFF. The CDR3 DNA sequence: TGCAGCGTTGATGCAGGACAGGGTTGGGGCACTGAAGCTTTCTTT.

This clone appeared a single time. The chain combines TRBV5-5 with TRBJ1-4, with 7 positions matching TRBD1. Germline loops: CDR1 SGHKS, CDR2 YYEKEE (reference sequence). This CDR3 comprises 17 residues. V lost 3 bases, J lost 0 bases, and 8 bases stayed unmatched. The CDR3 loop reads CASSSRTGDATNEKLFF. In DNA, the CDR3 is TGTGCCAGCAGCTCACGGACAGGAGATGCAACTAATGAAAAACTGTTTTTT.

The rearrangement uses TRBV6-5 and TRBJ1-5; D is uncertain. Germline V gene data show CDR1 as MNHEY and CDR2 as SVGAGI. Trimming removed 7 bases at V and 5 bases at J, with 12 bases between. The CDR3 runs 13 residues. In DNA form, the CDR3 reads TGTGCCAGCACTCGGACCGGGGATCAGCCCCAGCATTTT. This translates into CASTRTGDQPQHF.

The chain recombines TRBV2 with TRBJ1-4; a possible D gene is TRBD1 (5 bases). There are 16 residues in the CDR3. CDR1 and CDR2 (germline): SNHLY, FYNNEI. V shed 7 bases and J shed 0 bases, with 15 bases lying between them. CDR3 sequence reads: CASKGTGVATNEKLFF. The CDR3, as DNA: TGTGCCAGCAAAGGAACAGGCGTCGCAACTAATGAAAAACTGTTTTTT.

The chain employs TRBV27 and TRBJ1-2, with 10 bases aligning to TRBD1. The CDR3 is made up of 16 amino acids. The V gene end was trimmed by 2 bases and the J gene end by 0 bases; junction bases not matched to a gene: 3. Germline loops: CDR1 MNHEY, CDR2 SMNVEV (reference sequence). The CDR3 DNA sequence: TGTGCCAGCAGTTTAAAGGGGACAGGGGCTAACTATGGCTACACCTTC. Protein product: CASSLKGTGANYGYTF.

The chain has TRBV10-3 and TRBJ1-1; a weak D match, TRBD1 (5 bases). CDR3 length equals 13 residues. Germline V gene sequence: CDR1 ENHRY, CDR2 SYGVKD. The ends were cut back, 10 bases at V and 5 bases at J, with 17 bases in the middle. The CDR3 region is CATLGQGRTEAFF. The CDR3 bases are TGTGCCACCCTGGGTCAGGGTAGGACTGAAGCTTTCTTT.

This clone was picked up one time. The CDR3: CASSLRTGRNTEAFF. CDR3 nucleotides: TGTGCCAGCTCACTCCGGACAGGGAGGAACACTGAAGCTTTCTTT. The chain employs TRBV18 and TRBJ1-1; 8 nucleotides agree with TRBD1. With 4 bases clipped from V and 1 base from J, the junction kept 5 bases outside the gene matches. Germline V CDR1 and CDR2: KGHSH, LQKENI. The CDR3 spans 15 residues.

In this sample, this clone turned up once. The CDR3 loop is CASSMIATPLKGGGYTF. CDR3 DNA sequence: TGTGCCAGTAGTATGATTGCAACACCACTGAAAGGAGGTGGCTACACCTTC. This sequence joins TRBV19 and TRBJ1-2; D unclear. The CDR3 length is 17 residues. Germline lookup yields CDR1 LNHDA and CDR2 SQIVND (reference sequence). Trimming left V 3 bases short and J 7 bases short, with 24 bases between.

This chain joins TRBV7-2 and TRBJ2-5; D is unclear. Germline V lookup: CDR1 SGHTA, CDR2 FQGNSA. The CDR3 consists of 14 residues. The V and J ends lost 0 bases and 5 bases respectively, with 10 bases between them. The CDR3 region has the DNA TGTGCCAGCAGCTTAGCGGAATCGGCGGAGACCCAGTACTTC. Translation gives CASSLAESAETQYF.

The gene calls are TRBV5-6 and TRBJ2-1, with D perhaps assigned TRBD1 or TRBD2 (5 bases each). Germline lookup yields CDR1 SGHDT and CDR2 YYEEEE. The CDR3 has 15 residues. The V end was cut by 1 base, the J end by 4 bases, with 12 bases between. The CDR3 reads CASSLLRGRYNEQFF. As DNA, the CDR3 is TGTGCCAGCAGCTTGTTACGGGGCCGGTACAATGAGCAGTTCTTC.

The chain combines TRBV11-2 with TRBJ2-6; D call uncertain. V shed 10 bases and J shed 0 bases, with 10 bases lying between them. Germline V CDR1 and CDR2: SGHAT, FQNNGV. The CDR3 runs 14 residues. The CDR3 bases are TGTGCCACGTCATCGCCCTCTGGGGCCAACGTCCTGACTTTC. Its protein is CATSSPSGANVLTF.